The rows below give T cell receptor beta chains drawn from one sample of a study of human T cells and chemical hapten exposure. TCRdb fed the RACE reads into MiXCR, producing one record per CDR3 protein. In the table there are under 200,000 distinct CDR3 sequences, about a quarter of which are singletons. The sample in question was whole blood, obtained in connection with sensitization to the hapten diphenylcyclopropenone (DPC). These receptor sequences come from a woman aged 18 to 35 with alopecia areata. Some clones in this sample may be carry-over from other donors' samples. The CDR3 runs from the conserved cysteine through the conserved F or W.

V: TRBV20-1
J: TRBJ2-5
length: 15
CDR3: CSPARREGLRETQYF

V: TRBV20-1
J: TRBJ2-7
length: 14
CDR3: CSASYPAGNYEQYF

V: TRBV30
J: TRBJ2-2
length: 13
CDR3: CAWSLRATGELFF

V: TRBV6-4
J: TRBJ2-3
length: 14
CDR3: CASKQGVHTDTQYF

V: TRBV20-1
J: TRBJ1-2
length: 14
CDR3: CSARPDRGSYGYTF

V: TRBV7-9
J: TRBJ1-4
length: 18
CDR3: CASSLIPVSDATNEKLFF

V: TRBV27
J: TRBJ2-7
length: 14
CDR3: CASDGVVDSYEQYF

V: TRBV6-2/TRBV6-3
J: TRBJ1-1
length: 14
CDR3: CASSYLDKNTEAFF

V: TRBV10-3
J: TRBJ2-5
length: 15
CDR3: CAISDSGGTQETQYF

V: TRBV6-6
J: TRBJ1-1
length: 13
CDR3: CASSFRQNTEAFF

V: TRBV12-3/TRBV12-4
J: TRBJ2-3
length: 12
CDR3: CASRPFTDTQYF

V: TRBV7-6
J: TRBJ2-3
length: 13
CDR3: CASTTTSTDTQYF

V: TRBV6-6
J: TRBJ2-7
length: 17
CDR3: CASSYSLAGTGGYEQYF

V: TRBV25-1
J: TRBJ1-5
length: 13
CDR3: CASSSGGGQPQHF

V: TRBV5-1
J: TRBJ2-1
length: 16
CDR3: CASSLASAAFYNEQFF

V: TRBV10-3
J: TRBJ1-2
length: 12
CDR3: CAISLQSSGYTF

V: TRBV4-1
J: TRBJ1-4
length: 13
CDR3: CASSQIVGEKLFF

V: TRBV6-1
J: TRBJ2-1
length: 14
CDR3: CAGAIASSYNEQFF

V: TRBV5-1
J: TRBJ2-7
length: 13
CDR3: CASSMEVRTEQYF

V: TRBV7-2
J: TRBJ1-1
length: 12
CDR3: CASSPSGGLAFF

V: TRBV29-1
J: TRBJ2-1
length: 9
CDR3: CSTTGGQFF

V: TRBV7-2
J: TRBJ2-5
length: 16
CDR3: CASSPTSGLGGETQYF

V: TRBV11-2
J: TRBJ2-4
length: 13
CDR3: CASSLLAKNIQYF

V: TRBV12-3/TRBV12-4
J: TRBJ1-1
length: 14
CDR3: CASSGQGLNTEAFF

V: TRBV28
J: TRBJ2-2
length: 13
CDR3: CAIQGTGTGELFF

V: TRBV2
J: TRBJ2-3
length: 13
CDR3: CASNREVIDTQYF

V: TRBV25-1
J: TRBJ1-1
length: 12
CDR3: CASSRVNTEAFF

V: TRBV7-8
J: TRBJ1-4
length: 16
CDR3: CASSPRVRANHEKLFF

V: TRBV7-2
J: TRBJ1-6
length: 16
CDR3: CASSPKGGQRNSPLHF

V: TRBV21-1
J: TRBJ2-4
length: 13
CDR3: CASSKLRAYIQYF

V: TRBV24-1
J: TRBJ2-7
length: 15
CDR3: CATPRLARDSYEQYF

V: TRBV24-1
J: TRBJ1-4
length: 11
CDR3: CATQGGEKLFF

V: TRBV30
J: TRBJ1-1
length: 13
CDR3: CAWSIRGGTEAFF

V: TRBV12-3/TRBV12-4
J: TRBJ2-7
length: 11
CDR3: CASSLTGKQYF

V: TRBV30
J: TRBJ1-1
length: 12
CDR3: CAGWGMNTEAFF

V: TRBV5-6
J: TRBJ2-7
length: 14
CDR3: CASSSTGTTYEQYF

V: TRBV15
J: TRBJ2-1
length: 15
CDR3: CATSRELAGGPLLFF

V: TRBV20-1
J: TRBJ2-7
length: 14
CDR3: CSAAGTTYSYEQYF

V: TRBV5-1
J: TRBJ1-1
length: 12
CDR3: CASSLADTEAFF

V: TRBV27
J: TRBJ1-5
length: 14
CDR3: CASSSGLGRPPQHF

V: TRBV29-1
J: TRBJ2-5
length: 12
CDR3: CSVLADQETQYF

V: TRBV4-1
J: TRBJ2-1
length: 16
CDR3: CASSQEMLSGQDEQFF

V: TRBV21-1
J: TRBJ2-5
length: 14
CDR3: CASSKVDSQETQYF

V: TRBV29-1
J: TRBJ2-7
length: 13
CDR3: CSVGSAGSYEQYF

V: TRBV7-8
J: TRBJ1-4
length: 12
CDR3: CASSLINEKLFF

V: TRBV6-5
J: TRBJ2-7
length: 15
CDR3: CASSYLTAGRGEQYF

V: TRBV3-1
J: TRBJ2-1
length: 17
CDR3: CASSPPRRLTSRNEQFF

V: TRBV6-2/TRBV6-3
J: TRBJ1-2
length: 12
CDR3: CASSYGLAGYTF

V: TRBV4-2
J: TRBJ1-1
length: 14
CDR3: CASSSRTGDTEAFF

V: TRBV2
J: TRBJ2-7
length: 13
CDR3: CASSKVPDYEQYF

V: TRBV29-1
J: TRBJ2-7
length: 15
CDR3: CSVEVQTSRFYEQYF

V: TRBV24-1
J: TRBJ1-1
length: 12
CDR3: CATGGPGTEAFF

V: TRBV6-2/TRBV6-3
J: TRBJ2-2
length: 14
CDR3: CASRFWENTGELFF

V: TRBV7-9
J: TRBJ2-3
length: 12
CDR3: CALREGPDTQYF

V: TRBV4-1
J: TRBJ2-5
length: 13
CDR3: CASRSGGQETQYF

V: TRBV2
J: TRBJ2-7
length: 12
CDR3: CASTQLGYEQYF

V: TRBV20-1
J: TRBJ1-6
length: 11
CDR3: CSARQGDPLHF